A single sample is the source of the 5 T cell receptor beta chains below, sequenced in a study of T cell changes during pregnancy in multiple sclerosis. Clones were read by immunoSEQ multiplex PCR, and TCRdb kept only the in-frame ones, dropping some. The sample includes 98,000 or so clones, roughly 92% of them seen just once. This sample comprised peripheral blood, obtained after pregnancy. Every receptor here comes from a female donor with multiple sclerosis, enrolled in a pregnancy study.

J is TRBJ2-6 and V is TRBV19; D uncertain. The V end was cut by 7 bases, the J end by 0 bases, with 10 bases between. CDR3 length: 15 amino acids. Germline V CDR1 and CDR2: LNHDA, SQIVND (reference sequence). CDR3 residues: CASTRQASGANVLTF. The CDR3 nucleotides are TGTGCCAGTACTCGACAAGCCTCTGGGGCCAACGTCCTGACTTTC.

DNA of the CDR3: TGTGCCAGCGGGGGGGATCTCATGACTAGCGGAGGCAATGAGCAGTTCTTC. This translates into CASGGDLMTSGGNEQFF. This chain uses TRBV2 with TRBJ2-1; TRBD2 agrees at 9 bases. Germline CDR1 reads SNHLY; CDR2 reads FYNNEI. Trimming at V came to 8 bases and at J to 6 bases, leaving 17 bases not matched to a gene. The CDR3 covers 17 residues. Filled out from reference TRBV2 and TRBJ2-1, the complete variable domain reads EPEVTQTPSHQVTQMGQEVILRCVPISNHLYFYWYRQILGQKVEFLVSFYNNEISEKSEIFDDQFSVERPDGSNFTLKIRSTKLEDSAMYFCASGGDLMTSGGNEQFFGPGTRLTVL.

The rearrangement joins TRBV7-9 to TRBJ2-5; the match to TRBD2 covers 15 bases. Germline V CDR1 and CDR2: SEHNR, FQNEAQ (reference sequence). J was trimmed by 2 bases and V by 5 bases; bases with no gene match: 9. The CDR3 is 18 residues long. The chain's CDR3 is CASSASGLAGGSQETQYF. The CDR3 DNA is TGTGCCAGCAGCGCCTCGGGACTAGCGGGAGGTAGTCAAGAGACCCAGTACTTC.

CDR3 sequence: CASSELAGATDTQYF. The CDR3 coding sequence is TGTGCCAGCAGTGAACTAGCGGGAGCCACAGATACGCAGTATTTT. The gene calls are TRBV6-4 and TRBJ2-3, with 11 bases lining up with TRBD2. The trim removed 3 bases at V and 2 bases at J, leaving 1 base unmatched. CDR3 length equals 15 residues. Germline CDR1 is MRHNA and CDR2 is SNTAGT.

The chain employs TRBV7-9 and TRBJ2-1; 7 bases fit TRBD2. This CDR3 is built from 14 residues. From germline, CDR1 is SEHNR and CDR2 FQNEAQ (reference sequence). V lost 4 bases, J lost 6 bases, and 6 bases stayed unmatched. The CDR3 DNA reads TGTGCCAGCAGCTCCGAACTAGCGACCAATGAGCAGTTCTTC. It is translated as CASSSELATNEQFF. Full variable domain (missing parts from reference TRBV7-9 and TRBJ2-1): DTGVSQNPRHKITKRGQNVTFRCDPISEHNRLYWYRQTLGQGPEFLTYFQNEAQLEKSRLLSDRFSAERPKGSFSTLEIQRTEQGDSAMYLCASSSELATNEQFFGPGTRLTVL.